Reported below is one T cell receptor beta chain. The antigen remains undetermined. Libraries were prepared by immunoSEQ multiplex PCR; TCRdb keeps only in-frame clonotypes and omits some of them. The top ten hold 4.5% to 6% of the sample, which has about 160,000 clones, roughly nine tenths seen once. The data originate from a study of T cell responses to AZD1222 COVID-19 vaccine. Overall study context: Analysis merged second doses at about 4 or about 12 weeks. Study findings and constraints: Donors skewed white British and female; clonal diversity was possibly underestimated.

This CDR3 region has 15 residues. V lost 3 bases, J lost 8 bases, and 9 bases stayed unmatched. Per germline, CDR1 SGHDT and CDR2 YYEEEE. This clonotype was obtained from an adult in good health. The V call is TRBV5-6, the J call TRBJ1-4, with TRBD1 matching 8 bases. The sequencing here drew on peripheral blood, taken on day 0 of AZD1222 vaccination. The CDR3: CASSSSGGGWEKLFF. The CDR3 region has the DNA TGTGCCAGCAGCTCTTCAGGGGGCGGGTGGGAAAAACTGTTTTTT. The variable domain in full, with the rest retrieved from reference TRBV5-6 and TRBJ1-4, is DAGVTQSPTHLIKTRGQQVTLRCSPKSGHDTVSWYQQALGQGPQFIFQYYEEEERQRGNFPDRFSGHQFPNYSSELNVNALLLGDSALYLCASSSSGGGWEKLFFGSGTQLSVL.